This T cell receptor (beta chain) originates from a study of blood T cell repertoires in COVID-19 (dated by TCRdb to the early 2020s). Looking at the study overall: The collaborator samples originated in the United States, Italy and Spain and spanned the acute and convalescent phases of COVID-19. The repertoires were made available in a free public database intended to serve as a resource for research on the immune response to SARS-CoV-2. HLA class I and class II types, where available, came from metadata supplied by the sample provider rather than from assay-based typing. Nearly every sample came with metadata listing a de-identified subject ID, COVID-19 status, age in years and sex. Deeply sampled blood TCRbeta repertoires from subjects exposed to, actively infected with, or recovered from COVID-19 were included in the dataset. Samples came from the ongoing ImmuneRACE study (first 160 participants) plus 1,254 subjects from 6 global collaborators. The material from the prospective study consisted of cDNA or gDNA derived from T cells, B-cell-depleted T cells, or PBMCs.

As regards this clone: The antigen it recognizes is unknown. Per-nucleotide qualities are absent, and no much larger clonotype sits a single base away.

Paper-wide results and their limitations: The amount of clinical and demographic metadata varied by source and participant and was provided uncurated.

TCRbeta CDR3 regions were amplified from genomic DNA using the immunoSEQ Assay, a bias-controlled multiplex PCR. As for how the authors treated the data: Nucleated cell counts per sample were estimated from amplification of reference gene primers within the assay. To quantify the absolute abundance of each unique TCRbeta CDR3 rearrangement, sequence reads were collapsed and filtered. For each sample, productive Simpson clonality was calculated as the square root of Simpson's diversity index across productive rearrangements. TCRdb stores this immuneACCESS table with in-frame sequences only. Part of the clones is absent; in the studies checked, under half of the shortfall reflects unresolved V genes, and no reason is known for the rest. V and J calls and clone size are as listed in that table; D and trimming were resolved from the DNA. Counted in this sample were under 350,000 clones; around 92% of them appeared once. The leading ten clones occupy 1.5% to 2% of the sample.

V is trimmed back by 2 bases and J by 7 bases, and the junction contains 0 bases that no gene match accounts for. Based on the germline V gene, the CDR1 and CDR2 sequences are MNHEY and SVGAGI. From the cysteine through the phenylalanine, the CDR3 covers 14 amino acids. CDR3 DNA only is kept here, 42 bases in frame from base 1. At one collaborating source in Seattle, patients were enrolled during active infection and were followed longitudinally through the course of disease. Collaborating institutions collected whole blood in K2EDTA tubes following their own protocols. For TCRbeta analysis, collaborator samples were shipped as frozen whole blood, as isolated PBMCs, or as DNA extracted from either sample type.

The chain couples TRBV6-5 to TRBJ2-2; TRBD2 fits 11 bases in the junction. This TCR was recovered from a woman aged 25 to 39 with COVID-19, enrolled during active disease. The sequenced sample consisted of peripheral blood. For the CDR3, the sequence is CASSYLAGGGELFF. The DNA sequence is TGTGCCAGCAGTTACCTAGCGGGGGGCGGGGAGCTGTTTTTT.